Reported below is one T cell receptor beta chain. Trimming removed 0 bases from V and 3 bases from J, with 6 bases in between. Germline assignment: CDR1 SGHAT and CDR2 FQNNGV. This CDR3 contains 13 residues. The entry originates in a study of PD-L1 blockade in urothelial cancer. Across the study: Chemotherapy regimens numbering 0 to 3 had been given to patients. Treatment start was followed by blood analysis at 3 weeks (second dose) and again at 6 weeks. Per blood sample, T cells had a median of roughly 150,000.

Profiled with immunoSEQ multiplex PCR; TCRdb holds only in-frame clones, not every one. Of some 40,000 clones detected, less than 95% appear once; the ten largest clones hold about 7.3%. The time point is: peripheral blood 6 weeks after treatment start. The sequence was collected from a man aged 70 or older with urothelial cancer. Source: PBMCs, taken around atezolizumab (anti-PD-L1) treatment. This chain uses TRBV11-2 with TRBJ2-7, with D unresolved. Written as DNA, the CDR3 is TGTGCCAGCAGCTTAGAAGCGAGCTACGAGCAGTACTTC. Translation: CASSLEASYEQYF.